Shown below are 5 T cell receptor beta chains from a single sample sequenced in a study of T cell responses to AZD1222 COVID-19 vaccine. Libraries were prepared by immunoSEQ multiplex PCR; TCRdb keeps only in-frame clonotypes and omits some of them. The repertoire holds approximately 65,000 clones, with over 60% as singletons. The material sequenced was peripheral blood, taken on day 0 of AZD1222 vaccination. All receptors derive from an adult in good health.

V and J are TRBV6-1 and TRBJ2-7, with 9 positions matching TRBD2. This CDR3 is built from 16 residues. With V trimmed by 3 bases and J by 4 bases, 10 bases remained unmatched. CDR1 is MNHNS, CDR2 SASEGT, per germline. CDR3 protein: CASSDPAAGGRYEQYF. CDR3 in DNA: TGTGCCAGCAGTGACCCCGCGGCGGGGGGGCGGTACGAGCAGTACTTC.

V usage is TRBV10-2 and J usage is TRBJ2-5, with 14 bases fitting TRBD2. Germline-derived CDR1 and CDR2 are WSHSY and SAAADI. V shed 4 bases and J 10 bases; nucleotides not matched to a gene: 11. This CDR3 region has 16 residues. In nucleotides, the CDR3 is TGCGCCAGCAGTGCCCTGACTAGCGGGGGGGCAGGGGACCAGTACTTC. It is translated as CASSALTSGGAGDQYF.

This chain joins TRBV28 and TRBJ1-2; TRBD1 might be the D (5 bases). V lost 4 bases to trimming and J lost 4 bases, with 22 bases between them. CDR1 is MDHEN and CDR2 is SYDVKM in the germline V gene. This CDR3 has 17 amino acids. The CDR3 is CASSSRDSTRGLYGYTF. The CDR3 region has the DNA TGTGCCAGCAGTTCCCGGGACTCTACCAGAGGTCTCTATGGCTACACCTTC.

This sequence joins TRBV30 and TRBJ1-5; possible D gene TRBD1, 6 bases. Between the trimmed V and J ends, which lost 1 base and 4 bases, there was a span of 32 bases. The germline CDR1 and CDR2 sequences are GTSNPN and SVGIG (reference sequence). There are 21 residues in the CDR3. The CDR3 bases are TGTGCCTGGAGTGAACTCGACTCCGGGCCTTTAGATCCCCAGGGGAATCAGCCCCAGCATTTT. Translated: CAWSELDSGPLDPQGNQPQHF.

The rearrangement uses TRBV15 and TRBJ1-2; D is unresolved. The germline gives CDR1 LNHNV, CDR2 YYDKDF (reference sequence). This CDR3 contains 15 residues. The germline V and J ends were trimmed by 0 bases and 5 bases, with 13 bases remaining between them. For the CDR3, the DNA is TGTGCCACCAGCAGAGATATCGCCGTTTCTTATGGCTACACCTTC. It translates to CATSRDIAVSYGYTF.